This T cell receptor beta chain was recovered during a study of vaccination and CD4 T cells after COVID-19. Study at large: Overlapping peptides of the spike proteins of SARS-CoV-2, HCoV-NL63, HCoV-OC43 and HCoV-229E were used for cell stimulation.

The V and J ends lost 5 bases and 4 bases, in that order; junction bases with no gene match: 4. This CDR3 has 14 residues. Germline lookup yields CDR1 LNHDA and CDR2 SQIVND (reference sequence). This sample's treatment: approximately 9-day PBMC culture with coronavirus spike peptide pools or control peptides (ViraFEST assay). Sequenced with the Oncomine TCR Beta short-read assay was DNA taken from cultured CD4+ T cells. The source of extracted genomic DNA was cultured CD4+ T cells. TCRdb re-analysed the PCR reads in MiXCR, keeping a single row per CDR3 protein. The sample lists under 20,000 distinct CDR3 sequences, approximately 44% occurring once. The study's findings and limits: Relatively small numbers of convalescent patients were studied, with no early post-infection timepoints included. Spike mono-reactivity was shown by 304 of 307 vaccine-specific clones in convalescent patients.

Remarks on this clonotype: The antigen is undetermined.

The genes are TRBV19 and TRBJ2-3; TRBD2 matches at 9 bases. This clonotype was sampled from a human donor who had recovered from COVID-19. Here the sequenced sample was CD4+ T cells from blood, cultured in vitro, taken after SARS-CoV-2 vaccination. CDR3 sequence: CASSQRTSADTQYF. CDR3 in DNA: TGTGCCAGTAGTCAAAGGACTAGCGCAGATACGCAGTATTTT. Full variable domain (remainder filled in from reference TRBV19 and TRBJ2-3): DGGITQSPKYLFRKEGQNVTLSCEQNLNHDAMYWYRQDPGQGLRLIYYSQIVNDFQKGDIAEGYSVSREKKESFPLTVTSAQKNPTAFYLCASSQRTSADTQYFGPGTRLTVL.